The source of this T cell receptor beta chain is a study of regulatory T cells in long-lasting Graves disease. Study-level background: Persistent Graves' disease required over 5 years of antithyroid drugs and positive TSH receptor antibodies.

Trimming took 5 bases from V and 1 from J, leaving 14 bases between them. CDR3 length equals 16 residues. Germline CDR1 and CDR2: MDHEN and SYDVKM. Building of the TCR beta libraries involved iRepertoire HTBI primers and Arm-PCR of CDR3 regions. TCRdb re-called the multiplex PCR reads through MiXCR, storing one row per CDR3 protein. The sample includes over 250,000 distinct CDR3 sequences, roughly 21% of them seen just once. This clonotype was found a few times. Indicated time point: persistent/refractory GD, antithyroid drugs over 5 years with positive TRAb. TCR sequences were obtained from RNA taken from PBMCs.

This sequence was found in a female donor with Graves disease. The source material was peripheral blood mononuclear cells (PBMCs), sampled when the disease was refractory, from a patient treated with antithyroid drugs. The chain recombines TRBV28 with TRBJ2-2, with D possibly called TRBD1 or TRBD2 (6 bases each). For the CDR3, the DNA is TGTGCCAGCAGTGTGATAGGGGGGCGGAACACCGGGGAGCTGTTTTTT. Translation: CASSVIGGRNTGELFF.